One sample yielded the 3 T cell receptor beta chains listed below, sequenced in a study of T cell responses to AZD1222 COVID-19 vaccine. TCRdb's table, derived via immunoSEQ multiplex PCR, lists solely in-frame clones and lacks some. Altogether 95,000 to 150,000 clones are present, around 83% being singletons, with the ten largest covering 3%. Sequenced material: peripheral blood, taken 28 days after the second AZD1222 dose. The receptors were gathered from an adult who received the AZD1222 COVID-19 vaccine.

V and J are TRBV24-1 and TRBJ1-4; tentative D call: TRBD1 (6 bases). CDR3 length equals 11 residues. Germline CDR1 and CDR2: KGHDR and SFDVKD. Trimming left V 10 bases short and J 8 bases short, with 10 bases between. CDR3 coding DNA: TGTGCCACAATCAGGGGCGAAAAACTGTTTTTT. It specifies CATIRGEKLFF.

This clone was seen just once. CDR3 DNA sequence: TGTGCCACCAGCAGGAGGGGCTCCATGAACACTGAAGCTTTCTTT. Residues: CATSRRGSMNTEAFF. This rearrangement joins TRBV15 to TRBJ1-1, with a possible D match to TRBD1 (5 bases). Germline lookup yields CDR1 LNHNV and CDR2 YYDKDF (reference sequence). This CDR3 comprises 15 residues. V was pared by 3 bases and J by 0 bases, with 11 bases between.

This sequence joins TRBV21-1 and TRBJ1-5; the table's TRBD1 call for D was not verified on the DNA. TRBV21-1 is labeled a pseudogene. CDR3 length: 17 amino acids. The CDR3 region is CASSKGAGESVGQPQHF. The CDR3 DNA is TGTGCCAGCAGCAAAGGGGCAGGGGAGTCGGTGGGTCAGCCCCAGCATTTT.